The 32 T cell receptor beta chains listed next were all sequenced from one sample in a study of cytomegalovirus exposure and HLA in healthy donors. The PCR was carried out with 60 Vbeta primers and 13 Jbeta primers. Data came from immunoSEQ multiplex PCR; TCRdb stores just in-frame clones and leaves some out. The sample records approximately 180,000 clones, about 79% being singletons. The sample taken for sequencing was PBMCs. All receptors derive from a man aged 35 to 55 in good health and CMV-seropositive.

The CDR3 region is CASSLPAGAGVHEQYF. Here the CDR3 DNA reads TGTGCCAGCAGCTTACCGGCGGGGGCGGGAGTACACGAGCAGTACTTC. The rearrangement uses TRBV7-8 and TRBJ2-7; a possible D gene is TRBD2 (7 bases). V lost 2 bases to trimming and J lost 5 bases, with 19 bases between them. CDR1 is SGHVS, CDR2 FQNEAQ, per germline. CDR3 size: 16 residues. The full variable domain, its missing parts supplied by reference TRBV7-8 and TRBJ2-7, is GAGVSQSPRYKVAKRGQDVALRCDPISGHVSLFWYQQALGQGPEFLTYFQNEAQLDKSGLPSDRFFAERPEGSVSTLKIQRTQQEDSAVYLCASSLPAGAGVHEQYFGPGTRLTVT.

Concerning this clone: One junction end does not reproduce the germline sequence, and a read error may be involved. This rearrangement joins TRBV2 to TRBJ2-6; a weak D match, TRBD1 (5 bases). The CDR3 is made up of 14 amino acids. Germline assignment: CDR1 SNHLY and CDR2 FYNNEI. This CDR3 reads CASSESSGANGLTF. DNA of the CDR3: TGTGCCAGCAGTGAAAGCTCTGGGGCCAACGGCCTGACTTTC.

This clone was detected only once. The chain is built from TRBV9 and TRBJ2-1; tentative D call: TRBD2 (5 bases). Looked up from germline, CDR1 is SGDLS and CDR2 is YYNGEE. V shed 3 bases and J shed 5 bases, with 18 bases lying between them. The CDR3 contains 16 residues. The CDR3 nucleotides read TGTGCCAGCAGCGGAGGGCCGGCTAGCACTCACAATGAGCAGTTCTTC. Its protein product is CASSGGPASTHNEQFF. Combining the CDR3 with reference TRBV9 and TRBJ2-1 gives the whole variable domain DSGVTQTPKHLITATGQRVTLRCSPRSGDLSVYWYQQSLDQGLQFLIQYYNGEERAKGNILERFSAQQFPDLHSELNLSSLELGDSALYFCASSGGPASTHNEQFFGPGTRLTVL.

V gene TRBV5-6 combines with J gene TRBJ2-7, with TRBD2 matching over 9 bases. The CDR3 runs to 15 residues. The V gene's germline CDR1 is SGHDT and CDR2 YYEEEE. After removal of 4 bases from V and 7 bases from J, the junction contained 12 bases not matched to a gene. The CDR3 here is CASSAGLANIGEQYF. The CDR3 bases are TGTGCCAGCAGCGCCGGACTAGCGAATATAGGGGAGCAGTACTTC.

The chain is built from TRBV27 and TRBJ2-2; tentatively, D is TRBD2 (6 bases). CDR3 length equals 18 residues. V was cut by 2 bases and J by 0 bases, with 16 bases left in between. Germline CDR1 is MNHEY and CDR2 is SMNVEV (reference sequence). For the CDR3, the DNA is TGTGCCAGCAGTTTAAGGGTGAGCGGGCTTTCGAACACCGGGGAGCTGTTTTTT. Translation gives CASSLRVSGLSNTGELFF.

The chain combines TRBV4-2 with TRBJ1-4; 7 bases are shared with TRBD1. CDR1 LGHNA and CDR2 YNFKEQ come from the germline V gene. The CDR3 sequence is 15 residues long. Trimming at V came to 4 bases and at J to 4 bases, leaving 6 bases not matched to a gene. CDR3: CASSLSGTVNEKLFF. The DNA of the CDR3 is TGTGCCAGCAGCCTATCCGGGACAGTTAATGAAAAACTGTTTTTT.

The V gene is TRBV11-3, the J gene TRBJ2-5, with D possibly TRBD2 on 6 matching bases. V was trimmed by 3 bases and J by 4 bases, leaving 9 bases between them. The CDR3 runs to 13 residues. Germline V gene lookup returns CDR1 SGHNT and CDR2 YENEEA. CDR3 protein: CASSFGGVETQYF. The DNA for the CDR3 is TGTGCCAGCAGCTTTGGAGGGGTAGAGACCCAGTACTTC.

For the CDR3, the DNA is TGCAGCGCTGGTGGCGGGAAGGGCAATGAGCAGTTCTTC. Translated, it gives CSAGGGKGNEQFF. This chain connects TRBV29-1 to TRBJ2-1, with D perhaps matching TRBD2 (6 bases). The V and J ends lost 7 bases and 6 bases respectively, with 16 bases between them. CDR3 length equals 13 residues. Germline CDR1 reads SQVTM; CDR2 reads ANQGSEA.

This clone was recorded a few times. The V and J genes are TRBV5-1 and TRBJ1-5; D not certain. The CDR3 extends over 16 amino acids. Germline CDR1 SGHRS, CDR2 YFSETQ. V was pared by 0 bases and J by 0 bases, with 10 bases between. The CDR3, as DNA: TGCGCCAGCAGCTTGGAGGGAGGGTTTAGCAATCAGCCCCAGCATTTT. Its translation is CASSLEGGFSNQPQHF.

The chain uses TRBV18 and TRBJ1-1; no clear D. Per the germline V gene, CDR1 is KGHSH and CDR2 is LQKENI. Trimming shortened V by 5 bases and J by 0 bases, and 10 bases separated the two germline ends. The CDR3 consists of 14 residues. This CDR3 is CASSDRVVNTEAFF. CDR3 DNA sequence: TGTGCCAGCTCAGACCGGGTAGTGAACACTGAAGCTTTCTTT.

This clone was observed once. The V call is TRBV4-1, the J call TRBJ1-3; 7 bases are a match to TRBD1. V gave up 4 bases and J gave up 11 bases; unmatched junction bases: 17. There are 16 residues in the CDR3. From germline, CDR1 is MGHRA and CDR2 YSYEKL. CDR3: CASSRSGGGLEGAIYF. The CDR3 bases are TGCGCCAGCAGCCGGTCAGGAGGGGGCCTTGAAGGGGCCATATATTTT.

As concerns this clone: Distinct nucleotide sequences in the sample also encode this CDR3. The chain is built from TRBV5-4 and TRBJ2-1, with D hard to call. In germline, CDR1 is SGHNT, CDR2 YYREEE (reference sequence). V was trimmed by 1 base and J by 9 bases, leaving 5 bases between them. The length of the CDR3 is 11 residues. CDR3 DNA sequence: TGTGCCAGCAGCTTGCGAGGTGAGCAGTTCTTC. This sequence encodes CASSLRGEQFF.

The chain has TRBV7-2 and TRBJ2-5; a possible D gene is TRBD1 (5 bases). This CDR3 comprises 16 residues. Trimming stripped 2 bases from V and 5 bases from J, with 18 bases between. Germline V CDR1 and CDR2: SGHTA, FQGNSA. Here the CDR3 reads CASSLSTRGRFETQYF. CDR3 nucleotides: TGTGCCAGCAGCTTATCGACAAGGGGCAGGTTTGAGACCCAGTACTTC.

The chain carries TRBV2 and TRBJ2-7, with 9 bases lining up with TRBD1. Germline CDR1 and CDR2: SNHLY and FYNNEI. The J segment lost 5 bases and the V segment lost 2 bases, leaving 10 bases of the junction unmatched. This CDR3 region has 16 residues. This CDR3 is CASSEWSGTGFNEQYF. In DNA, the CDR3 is TGTGCCAGCAGTGAATGGAGCGGGACAGGGTTCAACGAGCAGTACTTC. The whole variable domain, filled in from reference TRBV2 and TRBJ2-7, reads EPEVTQTPSHQVTQMGQEVILRCVPISNHLYFYWYRQILGQKVEFLVSFYNNEISEKSEIFDDQFSVERPDGSNFTLKIRSTKLEDSAMYFCASSEWSGTGFNEQYFGPGTRLTVT.

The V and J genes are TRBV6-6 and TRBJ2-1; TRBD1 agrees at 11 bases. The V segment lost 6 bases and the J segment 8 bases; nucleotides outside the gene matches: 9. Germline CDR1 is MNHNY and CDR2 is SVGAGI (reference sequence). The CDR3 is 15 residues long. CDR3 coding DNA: TGTGCCAGCAGCCTGGACAGGGGGCTTTCCCATGAGCAGTTCTTC. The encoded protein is CASSLDRGLSHEQFF.

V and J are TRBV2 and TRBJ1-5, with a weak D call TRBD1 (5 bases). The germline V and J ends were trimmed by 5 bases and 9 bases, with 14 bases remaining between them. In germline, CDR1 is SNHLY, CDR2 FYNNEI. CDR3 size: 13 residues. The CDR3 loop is CASSLGPSLPQHF. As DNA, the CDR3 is TGTGCCAGCAGTCTGGGGCCTTCCTTGCCCCAGCATTTT.

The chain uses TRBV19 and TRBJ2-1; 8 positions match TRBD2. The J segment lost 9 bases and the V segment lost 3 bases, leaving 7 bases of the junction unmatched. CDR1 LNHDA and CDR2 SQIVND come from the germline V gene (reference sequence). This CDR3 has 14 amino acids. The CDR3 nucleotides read TGTGCCAGTAGTATGGACGGGAGGGCCGGTGAGCAGTTCTTC. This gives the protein CASSMDGRAGEQFF.

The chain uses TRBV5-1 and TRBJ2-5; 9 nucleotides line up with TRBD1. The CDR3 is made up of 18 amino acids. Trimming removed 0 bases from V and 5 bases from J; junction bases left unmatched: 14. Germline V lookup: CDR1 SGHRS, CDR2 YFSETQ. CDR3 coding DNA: TGCGCCAGCAGCTTGGCCAGGACAGGGGACCCTCGAGGGGAGACCCAGTACTTC. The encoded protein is CASSLARTGDPRGETQYF.

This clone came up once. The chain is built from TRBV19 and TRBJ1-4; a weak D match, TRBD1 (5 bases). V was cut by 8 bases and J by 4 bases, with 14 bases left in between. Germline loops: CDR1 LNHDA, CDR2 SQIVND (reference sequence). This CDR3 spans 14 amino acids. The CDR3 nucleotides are TGTGCCAGTGGTGCGGGACGGATTAATGAAAAACTGTTTTTT. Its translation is CASGAGRINEKLFF. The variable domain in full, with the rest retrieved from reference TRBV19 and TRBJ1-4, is DGGITQSPKYLFRKEGQNVTLSCEQNLNHDAMYWYRQDPGQGLRLIYYSQIVNDFQKGDIAEGYSVSREKKESFPLTVTSAQKNPTAFYLCASGAGRINEKLFFGSGTQLSVL.

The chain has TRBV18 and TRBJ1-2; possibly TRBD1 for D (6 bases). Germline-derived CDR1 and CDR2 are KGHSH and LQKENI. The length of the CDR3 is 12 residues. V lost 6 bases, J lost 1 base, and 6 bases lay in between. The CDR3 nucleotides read TGTGCCAGCTCGGACAGTAACTATGGCTACACCTTC. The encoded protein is CASSDSNYGYTF. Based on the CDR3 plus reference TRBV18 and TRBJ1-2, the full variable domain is NAGVMQNPRHLVRRRGQEARLRCSPMKGHSHVYWYRQLPEEGLKFMVYLQKENIIDESGMPKERFSAEFPKEGPSILRIQQVVRGDSAAYFCASSDSNYGYTFGSGTRLTVV.

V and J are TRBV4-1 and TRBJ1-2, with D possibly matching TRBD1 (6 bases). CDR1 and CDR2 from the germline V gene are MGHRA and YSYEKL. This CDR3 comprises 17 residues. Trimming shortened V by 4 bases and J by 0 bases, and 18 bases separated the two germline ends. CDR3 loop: CASSPGLGGEANYGYTF. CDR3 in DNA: TGCGCCAGCAGCCCCGGACTAGGGGGAGAGGCTAACTATGGCTACACCTTC.

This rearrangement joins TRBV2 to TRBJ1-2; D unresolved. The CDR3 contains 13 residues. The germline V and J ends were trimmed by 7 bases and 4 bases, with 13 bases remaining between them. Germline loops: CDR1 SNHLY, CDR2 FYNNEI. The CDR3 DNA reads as TGTGCCAGCATTGACCGACGACTCTATGGCTACACCTTC. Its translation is CASIDRRLYGYTF. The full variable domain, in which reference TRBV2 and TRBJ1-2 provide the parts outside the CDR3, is EPEVTQTPSHQVTQMGQEVILRCVPISNHLYFYWYRQILGQKVEFLVSFYNNEISEKSEIFDDQFSVERPDGSNFTLKIRSTKLEDSAMYFCASIDRRLYGYTFGSGTRLTVV.

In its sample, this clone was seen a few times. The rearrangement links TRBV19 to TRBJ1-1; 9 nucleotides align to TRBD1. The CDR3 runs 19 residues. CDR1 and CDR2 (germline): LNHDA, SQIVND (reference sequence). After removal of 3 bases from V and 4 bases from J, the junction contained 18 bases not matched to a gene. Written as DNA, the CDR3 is TGTGCCAGTAGTATGTACATGGGGACAGGGAGTAGGAGCGGCACTGAAGCTTTCTTT. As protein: CASSMYMGTGSRSGTEAFF.

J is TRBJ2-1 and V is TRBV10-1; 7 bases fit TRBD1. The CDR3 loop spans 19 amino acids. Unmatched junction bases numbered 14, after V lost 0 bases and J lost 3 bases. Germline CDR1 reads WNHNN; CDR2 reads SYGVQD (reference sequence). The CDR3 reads CASSESRGGARRSYNEQFF. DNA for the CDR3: TGCGCCAGCAGTGAGTCAAGAGGGGGCGCAAGACGAAGCTACAATGAGCAGTTCTTC.

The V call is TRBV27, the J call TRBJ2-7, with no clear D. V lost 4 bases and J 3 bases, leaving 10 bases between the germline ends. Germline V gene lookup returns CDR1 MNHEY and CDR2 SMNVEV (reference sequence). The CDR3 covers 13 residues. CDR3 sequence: CASSSPGYYEQYF. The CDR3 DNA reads TGTGCCAGCAGTTCCCCCGGGTACTACGAGCAGTACTTC.

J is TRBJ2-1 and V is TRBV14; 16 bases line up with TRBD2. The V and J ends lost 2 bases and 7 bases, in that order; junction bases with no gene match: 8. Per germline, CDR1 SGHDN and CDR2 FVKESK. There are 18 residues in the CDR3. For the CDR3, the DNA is TGTGCCAGCAGCCAACGAACGGGACTAGCGGGAGGGAGGAATGAGCAGTTCTTC. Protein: CASSQRTGLAGGRNEQFF.

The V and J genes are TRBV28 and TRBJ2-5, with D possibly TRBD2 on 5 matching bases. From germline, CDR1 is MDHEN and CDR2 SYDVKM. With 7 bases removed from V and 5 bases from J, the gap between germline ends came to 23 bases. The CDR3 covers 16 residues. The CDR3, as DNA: TGTGCCAGCATCCCCAGAGGGCGTATGGGGTTGGAGACCCAGTACTTC. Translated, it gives CASIPRGRMGLETQYF. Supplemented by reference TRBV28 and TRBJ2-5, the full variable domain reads DVKVTQSSRYLVKRTGEKVFLECVQDMDHENMFWYRQDPGLGLRLIYFSYDVKMKEKGDIPEGYSVSREKKERFSLILESASTNQTSMYLCASIPRGRMGLETQYFGPGTRLLVL.

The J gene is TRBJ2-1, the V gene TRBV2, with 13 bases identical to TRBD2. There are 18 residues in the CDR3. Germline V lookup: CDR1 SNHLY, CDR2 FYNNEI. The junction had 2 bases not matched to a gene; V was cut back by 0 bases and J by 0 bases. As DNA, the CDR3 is TGTGCCAGCAGTGAAGCAGGGACTAGCGGGACCTCCTACAATGAGCAGTTCTTC. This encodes CASSEAGTSGTSYNEQFF.

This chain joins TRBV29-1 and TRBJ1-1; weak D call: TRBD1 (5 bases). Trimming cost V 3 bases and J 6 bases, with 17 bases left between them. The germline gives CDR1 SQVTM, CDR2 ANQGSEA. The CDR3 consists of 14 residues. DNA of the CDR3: TGCAGCGTTGACCAGTCGGGGGTTTGGGCTGAAGCTTTCTTT. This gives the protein CSVDQSGVWAEAFF.

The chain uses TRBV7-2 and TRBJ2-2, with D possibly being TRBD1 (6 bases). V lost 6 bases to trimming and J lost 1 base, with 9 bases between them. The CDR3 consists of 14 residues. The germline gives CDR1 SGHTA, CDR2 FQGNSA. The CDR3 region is CASRLGQNTGELFF. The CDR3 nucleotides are TGTGCCAGCAGATTGGGACAGAACACCGGGGAGCTGTTTTTT.

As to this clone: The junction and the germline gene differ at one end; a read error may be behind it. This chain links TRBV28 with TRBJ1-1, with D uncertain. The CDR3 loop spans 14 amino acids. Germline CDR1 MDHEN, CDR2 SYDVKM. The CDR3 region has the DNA TGTGCCATCAGTTTAACGGTGATGAACACTGAAGCTTTCTTT. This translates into CAISLTVMNTEAFF.

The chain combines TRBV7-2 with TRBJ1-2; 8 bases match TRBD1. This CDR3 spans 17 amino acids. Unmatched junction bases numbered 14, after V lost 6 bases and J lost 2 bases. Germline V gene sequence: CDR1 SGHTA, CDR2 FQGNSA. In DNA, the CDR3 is TGTGCCAGCAGTTTCGAGTCACGCGGACAGGGAAACTATGGCTACACCTTC. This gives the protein CASSFESRGQGNYGYTF.